The present T cell receptor (beta chain) was sequenced within a study of a mutant IDH1 vaccine in newly diagnosed glioma. On the study more broadly: Earlier treatment was radiotherapy, temozolomide, or both, with most getting both.

Data came from immunoSEQ multiplex PCR; TCRdb stores just in-frame clones and leaves some out. Of tens of thousands of clones in the sample, roughly 87% were seen once. Looked up from germline, CDR1 is SGHTA and CDR2 is FQGNSA. The V gene lost 5 bases and the J gene lost 2 bases, with 18 bases spanning the gap. This CDR3 contains 16 residues. Time point given: week 47, end of study. It was 300 ug of mutant IDH1 20-mer peptide that made up each vaccine dose, given with topical imiquimod. A remark on this clone: The antigen is unknown.

The source is a man aged 40-49 years with glioma. Some clones in this sample may be carry-over from other donors' samples. The chain is built from TRBV7-2 and TRBJ1-2; D call uncertain. The source was PBMCs, collected from a glioma patient whose treatment included an IDH1 peptide vaccine. CDR3 sequence: CASSNAPGLFNYGYTF. The CDR3 coding sequence is TGTGCCAGCAGCAACGCCCCCGGGCTGTTCAACTATGGCTACACCTTC.